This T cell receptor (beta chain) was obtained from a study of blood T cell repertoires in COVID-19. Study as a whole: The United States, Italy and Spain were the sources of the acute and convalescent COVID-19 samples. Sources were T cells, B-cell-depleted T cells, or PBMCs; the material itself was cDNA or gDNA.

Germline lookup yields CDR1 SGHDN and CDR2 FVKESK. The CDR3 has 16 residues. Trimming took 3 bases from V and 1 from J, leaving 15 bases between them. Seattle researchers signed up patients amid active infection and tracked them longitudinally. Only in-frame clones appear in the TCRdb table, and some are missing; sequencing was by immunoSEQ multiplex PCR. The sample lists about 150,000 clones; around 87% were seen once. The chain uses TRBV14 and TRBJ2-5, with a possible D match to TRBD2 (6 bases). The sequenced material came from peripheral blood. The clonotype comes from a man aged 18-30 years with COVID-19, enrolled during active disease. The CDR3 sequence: CASSHGGAGPQETQYF. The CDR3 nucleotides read TGTGCCAGCAGCCACGGCGGGGCAGGGCCCCAAGAGACCCAGTACTTC.